This TCR beta chain was identified in a study of persistence of HIV-infected CD4 T cells. The study's findings and limits: TCR oligoclonality correlated with proviral oligoclonality in the same sorted populations. Antigen-responding cells were enriched for degenerate expanded CDR3beta sequences.

An overlapping HIV-1 Gag peptide pool stimulated these cells at 0.85 to 1 ug/peptide/mL. Sorting of responding CD4+ T cells relied on upregulated CD40 ligand together with CD69. Before stimulation, PBMCs underwent CD8+ T cell depletion. The CDR3 is 15 residues long. The V and J ends lost 4 bases and 3 bases, in that order; junction bases with no gene match: 5. Germline CDR1 reads SGHKS; CDR2 reads YYEKEE (reference sequence). The libraries were made with immunoSEQ version 4 in survey mode. Each sample used up to roughly 1 ug genomic DNA diluted to 10 ng/uL. The table came from immunoSEQ multiplex PCR; TCRdb's copy has only in-frame clones and leaves some out. This table holds tens of thousands of clones, around 70% found once. Comments on this clone: Antigen unknown.

The specimen was CD4+ T cells sorted from PBMCs after approximately 19-hour stimulation, collected from a patient who received antiretroviral therapy. This receptor was identified in an adult man with HIV who was CMV-seropositive. This chain links TRBV5-5 with TRBJ1-5; 9 positions match TRBD1. CDR3 sequence (DNA): TGTGCCAGCAGCAGGGGGACAGGGAACAATCAGCCCCAGCATTTT. It is translated as CASSRGTGNNQPQHF.